The clone carrying this T cell receptor (beta chain) has only one observation. Generated by immunoSEQ multiplex PCR, the TCRdb table keeps only in-frame clones and is missing some. The table includes about 15,000 clones, around nine tenths detected once. This sample was included in a study of technical replicates of blood from several donors. The sample consisted of PBMCs. The origin of this receptor is a human donor in good health.

Here the CDR3 reads CASSLVGGTGELFF. The CDR3 DNA follows: TGCGCCAGCAGCTTGGTAGGGGGCACCGGGGAGCTGTTTTTT. The gene calls are TRBV5-1 and TRBJ2-2; a weak D match, TRBD1 (6 bases). The CDR3 is 14 amino acids. Trimming took off 0 bases at V and 4 bases at J, with 7 bases between the two ends. The germline CDR1 and CDR2 sequences are SGHRS and YFSETQ.